This entry concerns a single TCR beta chain. The antigen remains undetermined. The sample comes from a study of blood T cells in healthy people across ages. Findings and caveats of the study: Diversity was higher, and naive CD4+ cells more numerous, in long-lived donors than in aged donors. CMV status of donors was not determined, possibly confounding expanded clonotype changes. Estimates based on one million T cells were treated as lower bounds.

Next came a second PCR, run for about 6 to 12 cycles, which used a sample-barcoded 5' primer along with a J-beta primer mix. TCRdb reprocessed the 5' RACE reads via MiXCR and lists one record per CDR3 protein. The sample yields about 1.4 million distinct CDR3 sequences, approximately 60% seen once. The CDR3 covers 15 residues. Germline CDR1 and CDR2: SGDLS and YYNGEE. V was shortened by 4 bases and J by 8 bases, with 19 bases between the two germline ends. The sequenced material came from blood. This TCR derives from a man between 18 and 35 years old in good health. The chain couples TRBV9 to TRBJ2-1, with a possible D match to TRBD2 (6 bases). The CDR3 loop is CASSPPSGTHDEQFF. The CDR3 DNA sequence: TGTGCCAGCAGCCCCCCTTCCGGGACTCACGATGAGCAGTTCTTC.